This T cell receptor (beta chain) appears in the sequencing data of a study of EBV T-cell therapy then PD-1 blockade in nasopharyngeal carcinoma. A note on this clone: Its specificity is not known.

Sequencing used immunoSEQ multiplex PCR; TCRdb keeps in-frame clones, though not all of them. The sample shows about 14,000 clones, 84% of them seen only once. Treatment in this sample: AdE1-LMPpoly-expanded autologous EBV-specific T-cell therapy followed by anti-PD-1 nivolumab. This CDR3 comprises 16 residues. Germline V gene lookup returns CDR1 SGDLS and CDR2 YYNGEE. V was trimmed by 3 bases and J by 4 bases, leaving 18 bases between them. The sequence was obtained from a man aged 35 to 55 with nasopharyngeal carcinoma. The chain recombines TRBV9 with TRBJ2-3; possible D gene TRBD1, 6 bases. The input for sequencing was CD8+ T cells from blood, taken at approximately day 99 from a patient whose treatment included autologous EBV-specific T cells and nivolumab. As DNA, the CDR3 is TGTGCCAGCAGCGGGGGGAAAACAGGGATCGCAGATACGCAGTATTTT. As protein: CASSGGKTGIADTQYF.